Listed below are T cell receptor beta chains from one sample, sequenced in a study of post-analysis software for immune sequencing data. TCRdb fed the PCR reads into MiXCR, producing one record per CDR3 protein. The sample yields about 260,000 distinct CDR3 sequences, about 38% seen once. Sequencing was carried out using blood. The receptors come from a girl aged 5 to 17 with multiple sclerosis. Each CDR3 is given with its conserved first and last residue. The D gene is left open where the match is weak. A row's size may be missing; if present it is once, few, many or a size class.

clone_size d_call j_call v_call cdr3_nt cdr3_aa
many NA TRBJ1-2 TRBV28 TGTGCCAGCAGCCTCCGGATCTATGGCTACACCTTC CASSLRIYGYTF
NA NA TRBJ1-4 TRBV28 TGTGCCAGCAGTGCCCCCGCCCGCGGTGAAAAACTGTTTTTT CASSAPARGEKLFF
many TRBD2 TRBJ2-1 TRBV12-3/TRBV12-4 TGTGCCAGCAGCGGGACTAGCGGGGACAACCAGTTCTTC CASSGTSGDNQFF
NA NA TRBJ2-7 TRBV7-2 TGTGCCAGCAGCTTCCCCCCAGCGCCGGAGCAGTACTTC CASSFPPAPEQYF
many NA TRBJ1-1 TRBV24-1 TGTGCCACCAGTGATTCCGTTCCAGGGACTGAAGCTTTCTTT CATSDSVPGTEAFF
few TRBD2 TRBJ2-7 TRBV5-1 TGCGCCAGCAGCGCTAGCGGGAGTATCTACGAGCAGTACTTC CASSASGSIYEQYF
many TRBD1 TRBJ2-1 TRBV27 TGTGCCAGCAGTTTGGAACAGGGGGGAACTAATGAGCAGTTCTTC CASSLEQGGTNEQFF
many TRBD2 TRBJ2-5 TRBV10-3 TGTGCCATCAGTGTAGGACTAGCGGGAGAGGTGGAGACCCAGTACTTC CAISVGLAGEVETQYF
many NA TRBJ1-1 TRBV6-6 TGTGCCAGCAGCCCTGTGGAGGGCACTGAAGCTTTCTTT CASSPVEGTEAFF
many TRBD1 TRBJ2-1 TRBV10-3 TGTGCCATCAGTGACAGGGGGCGGAAAGACAATGAGCAGTTCTTC CAISDRGRKDNEQFF
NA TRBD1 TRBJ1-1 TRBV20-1 TGCAGTGCTAGTTTACAGGGGACTGAAGCTTTCTTT CSASLQGTEAFF
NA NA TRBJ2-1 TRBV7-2 TGTGCCAGCAGGGAGGCTATTGAGCAGTTCTTC CASREAIEQFF
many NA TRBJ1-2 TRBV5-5 TGTGCCAGCAGCTCCGGAGACTTCTTCTATGGCTACACCTTC CASSSGDFFYGYTF
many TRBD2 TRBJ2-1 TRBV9 TGTGCCAGCAGCGTAGAGGCGGGGGGCCGGAATGAGCAGTTCTTC CASSVEAGGRNEQFF
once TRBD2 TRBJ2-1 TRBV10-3 TGTGCCATCAGTGAGGTTGATAGCGGGAGTCTCCTTAGGAATGAGCAGTTCTTC CAISEVDSGSLLRNEQFF
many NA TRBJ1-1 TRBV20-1 TGCAGTGCTAGAGTACCCACGGGGGCAGCTTTCTTT CSARVPTGAAFF
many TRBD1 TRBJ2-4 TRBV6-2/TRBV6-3 TGTGCCAGCAGGTCGGGACAGGGGGCGGACATTCAGTACTTC CASRSGQGADIQYF
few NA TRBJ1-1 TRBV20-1 TGCAGTGCTACAGGGGACACTGAAGCTTTCTTT CSATGDTEAFF
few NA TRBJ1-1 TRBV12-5 TGTGCTAGTGGTTTGGTAGGAGGGCTTACCCCTGAAGCTTTCTTT CASGLVGGLTPEAFF
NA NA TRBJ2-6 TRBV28 TGTGCCAGCAGTTTAAACTCTGGGGCCAACGTCCGGACTTTC CASSLNSGANVRTF